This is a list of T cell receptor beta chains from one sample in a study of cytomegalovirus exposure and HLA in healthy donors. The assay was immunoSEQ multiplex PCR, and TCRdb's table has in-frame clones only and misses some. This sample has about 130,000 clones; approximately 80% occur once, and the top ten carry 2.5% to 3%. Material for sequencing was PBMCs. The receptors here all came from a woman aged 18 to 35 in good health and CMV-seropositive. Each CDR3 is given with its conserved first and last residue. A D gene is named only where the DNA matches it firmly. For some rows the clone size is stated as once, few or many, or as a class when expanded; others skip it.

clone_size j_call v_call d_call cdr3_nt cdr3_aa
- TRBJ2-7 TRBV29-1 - TGCAGCGTAAGCCCCGGGACAAGAATGTACTTC CSVSPGTRMYF
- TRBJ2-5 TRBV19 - TGTGCCAGTAGTATAGGGGGGCGGGGGTCGGGACAAGAGACCCAGTACTTC CASSIGGRGSGQETQYF
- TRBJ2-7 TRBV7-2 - TGTGCCAGCAGCCTAACCTACGAGCAGTACTTC CASSLTYEQYF
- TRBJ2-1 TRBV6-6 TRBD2 TGTGCCAGCAGTTACAGGGGCGGGGGGGGTGAGCAGTTCTTC CASSYRGGGGEQFF
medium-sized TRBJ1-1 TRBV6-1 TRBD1 TGTGCCAGCAGGGAACCTTTGACAGGGAGCGCTGAAGCTTTCTTT CASREPLTGSAEAFF
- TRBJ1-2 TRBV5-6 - TGTGCCAGCAGCCTTACGGGAAGTAATGGCTACACCTTC CASSLTGSNGYTF
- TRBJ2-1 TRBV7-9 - TGTGCCAGCCGTCCCTCGGGCAATGAGCAGTTCTTC CASRPSGNEQFF
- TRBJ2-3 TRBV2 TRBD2 TGTGCCAGCAGCGGACTAGCGGGGGGCACTAGCACAGATACGCAGTATTTT CASSGLAGGTSTDTQYF
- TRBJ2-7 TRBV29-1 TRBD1 TGCAGCGTCAAGGACAGGGCCTACGAGCAGTACTTC CSVKDRAYEQYF
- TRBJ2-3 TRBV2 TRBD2 TGTGCCAGCAGTGACCGCGGGGGGGGCACAGATACGCAGTATTTT CASSDRGGGTDTQYF
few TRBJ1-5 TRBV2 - TGTGCCAGCAGTGAAGTGGTAGGGGGAAGCAATCAGCCCCAGCATTTT CASSEVVGGSNQPQHF
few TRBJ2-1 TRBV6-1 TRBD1 TGTGCCAGCAGGACCGGGACAGCGAACAATGAGCAGTTCTTC CASRTGTANNEQFF
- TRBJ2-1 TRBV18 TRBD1 TGTGCCAGCTCACCGGGGACAGGGGCTTACAATGAGCAGTTCTTC CASSPGTGAYNEQFF
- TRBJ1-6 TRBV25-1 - TGTGCCAGCAGTGACCGCCGGGGGGTCGCACCCCTCCACTTT CASSDRRGVAPLHF
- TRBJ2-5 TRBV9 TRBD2 TGTGCCAGCAGCCCCGGATCCCAAGCGGGGGTGGGAGAGACCCAGTACTTC CASSPGSQAGVGETQYF
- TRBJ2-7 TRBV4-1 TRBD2 TGCGCCAGCAGCCAAGCCGGGGGGGGCCGGGGCGAGCAGTACTTC CASSQAGGGRGEQYF
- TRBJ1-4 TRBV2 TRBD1 TGTGCCACCAAGACTCCGACAGGGGTAGGGTCGGCTAATGAAAAACTGTTTTTT CATKTPTGVGSANEKLFF
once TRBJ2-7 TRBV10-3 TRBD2 TGTGCCATCAGTGAGGGCAGGGAGGGCGAGCAGTACTTC CAISEGREGEQYF
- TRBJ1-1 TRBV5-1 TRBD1 TGCGCCAGCAGCGTGGGACAGGGGGTCACTGAAGCTTTCTTT CASSVGQGVTEAFF
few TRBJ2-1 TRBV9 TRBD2 TGTGCCAGCAGCGTAGTGTCCGGGGGGGGGATGAATGAGCAGTTCTTC CASSVVSGGGMNEQFF
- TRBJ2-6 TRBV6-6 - TGTGCCAGCAGTTACCCCCCAATCCTGACTTTC CASSYPPILTF
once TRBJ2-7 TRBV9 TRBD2 TGTGCCAGCAGCGTAGAATCTAGCGGGGCCTACGAGCAGTACTTC CASSVESSGAYEQYF
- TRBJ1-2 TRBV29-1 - TGCAGCGGGGGACAAGGCCAACTTTATGGCTACACCTTC CSGGQGQLYGYTF
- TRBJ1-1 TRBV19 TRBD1 TGTGCCAGTAGTAGCCCCTCGGACAGGGGGCCCTTGAACACTGAAGCTTTCTTT CASSSPSDRGPLNTEAFF
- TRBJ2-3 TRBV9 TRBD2 TGTGCCAGCAGCCCGAGCGGGGGGAGCACAGATACGCAGTATTTT CASSPSGGSTDTQYF